The entry below describes one TCR beta chain. Its antigen is undetermined. This sample was taken from a study of identical twins. Points from the study as a whole: While abundant cord blood beta clonotypes carried fewer insertions, memory repertoires showed no such pattern. Twins showed weaker excess sharing in their beta out-of-frame sequences.

TCRdb reprocessed the 5' RACE reads via MiXCR and lists one record per CDR3 protein. The sample carries fewer than 500,000 distinct CDR3 sequences, less than 25% recorded once. There were only healthy Caucasians among the donors. This sample also appeared in a second study, on T cells expressing NK-cell markers.

Sequencing was carried out using CD4+ T cells sorted from blood. The sequence was collected from a young woman in good health.

The CDR3 reads CASSPRAPNEQFF. The CDR3, as DNA: TGTGCCAGCAGTCCCAGGGCACCCAATGAGCAGTTCTTC. This chain links TRBV6-2 or TRBV6-3 with TRBJ2-1; D may be TRBD1 (5 bases). The length of the CDR3 is 13 residues. CDR1 and CDR2 (germline): MNHEY, SVGEGT. Trimming removed 5 bases at V and 6 bases at J, with 11 bases between.